The rows below give T cell receptor beta chains drawn from one sample of a study of CD8 T cells in Susac syndrome. TCRdb processed the immunoSEQ multiplex PCR reads anew with MiXCR; each CDR3 protein has one entry. The data show about 300,000 distinct CDR3 sequences, about 89% seen once. Sequenced material: CD8+ T cells from PBMCs. The receptors were gathered from a human donor with multiple sclerosis. The conserved cysteine and the conserved F or W are not part of the CDR3 here. Each record gives: V gene, D gene, J gene, CDR3 protein. The D gene is left open where the match is weak.

>TRBV19|NA|TRBJ2-2
ASSLPPSEGHTGELF
>TRBV6-2/TRBV6-3|NA|TRBJ2-2
ASSYLGLAGELF
>TRBV27|NA|TRBJ1-2
ASLPNLNEANYGYT
>TRBV27|TRBD2|TRBJ2-1
ASSLLGLAGVEYNEQF
>TRBV28|TRBD1|TRBJ2-2
ASRQTGSDRLF
>TRBV6-2/TRBV6-3|NA|TRBJ2-1
ASTPGYFNEQF
>TRBV5-1|TRBD1|TRBJ2-7
ASSRDRAHEQY
>TRBV20-1|TRBD2|TRBJ2-7
SAQPRLALEQY
>TRBV13|TRBD2|TRBJ2-1
ASSLESGGNEQF
>TRBV20-1|TRBD1|TRBJ2-7
SAKTGGYEQY
>TRBV6-1|TRBD1|TRBJ2-3
ASSGIQGGTDTQY
>TRBV4-3|NA|TRBJ1-5
ASSPLTGYAPQH
>TRBV29-1|NA|TRBJ2-7
SAEKGDISDEQY
>TRBV5-6|NA|TRBJ1-2
ASSPRQVHYGYT
>TRBV19|NA|TRBJ2-1
ASSSDSYNEQF
>TRBV30|NA|TRBJ2-7
AWSVEATYEQY
>TRBV7-2|NA|TRBJ1-2
ASSLFGGYGYT
>TRBV7-9|NA|TRBJ1-1
ASSSYFTEAF